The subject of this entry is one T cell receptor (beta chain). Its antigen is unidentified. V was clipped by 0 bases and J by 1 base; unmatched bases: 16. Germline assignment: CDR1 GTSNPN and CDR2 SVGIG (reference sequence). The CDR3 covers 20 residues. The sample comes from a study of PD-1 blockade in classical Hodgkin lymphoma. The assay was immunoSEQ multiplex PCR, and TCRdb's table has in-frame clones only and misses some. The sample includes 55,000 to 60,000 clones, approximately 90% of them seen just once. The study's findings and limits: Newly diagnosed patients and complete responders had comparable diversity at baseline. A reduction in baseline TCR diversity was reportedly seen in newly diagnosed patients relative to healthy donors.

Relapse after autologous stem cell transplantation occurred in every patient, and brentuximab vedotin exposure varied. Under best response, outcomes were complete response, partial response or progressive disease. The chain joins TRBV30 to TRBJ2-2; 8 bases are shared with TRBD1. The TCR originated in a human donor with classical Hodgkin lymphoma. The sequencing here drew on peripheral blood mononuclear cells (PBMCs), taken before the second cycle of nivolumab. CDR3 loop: CAWSVLDLGQGALNTGELFF. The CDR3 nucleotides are TGTGCCTGGAGTGTACTTGACCTGGGGCAGGGGGCCCTGAACACCGGGGAGCTGTTTTTT.